This passage covers 2 T cell receptor beta chains from one sample sequenced in a study of CD8 T cells in ankylosing spondylitis. TCRdb fed the 5' RACE reads into MiXCR, producing one record per CDR3 protein. This sample yields about 160,000 distinct CDR3 sequences, of which around 16% are seen a single time; about 8% belongs to the top ten. Material for sequencing was blood, either unsorted or a sorted T cell fraction (not recorded which). The receptors originated from a male donor with ankylosing spondylitis or in good health (not recorded which).

This clonotype occurred many times. The V and J genes are TRBV20-1 and TRBJ2-4; maybe TRBD2 (5 bases). Germline V gene lookup returns CDR1 DFQATT and CDR2 SNEGSKA (reference sequence). Trimming removed 5 bases from V and 2 bases from J, with 13 bases in between. This CDR3 spans 14 amino acids. CDR3 amino acids: CSADTTGTKNIQYF. The CDR3 DNA sequence: TGCAGTGCTGACACGACCGGGACCAAAAACATTCAGTACTTC.

This clonotype was observed at least ten times. The genes are TRBV12-3 or TRBV12-4 and TRBJ2-7; maybe TRBD1 (6 bases). V lost 5 bases, J lost 0 bases, and 11 bases lay in between. The CDR3 extends over 14 amino acids. The CDR3 is CASSPWDTSYEQYF. CDR3 DNA sequence: TGTGCCAGCAGTCCGTGGGACACCTCCTACGAGCAGTACTTC.